The T cell receptor (beta chain) described here comes from a study of somatic mutations in cytotoxic T cells in rheumatoid arthritis. For the study at large: Blood samples of around 30 ml were drawn from patients (in EDTA) right after diagnosis and before any treatment. Study-wide results and caveats: CD8+ T cells showed clonality that did not differ significantly between patients with rheumatoid arthritis and age-matched healthy controls. The study found CD8+ clonality increased with age in rheumatoid arthritis patients, not healthy controls.

TCRdb's table, derived via immunoSEQ multiplex PCR, lists solely in-frame clones and lacks some. The table records almost 7,500 clones, roughly 69% of them present only once. Germline CDR1 is SGHVS and CDR2 is FNYEAQ. The CDR3 totals 14 residues. CD4+ and CD8+ cells were isolated by positive magnetic bead selection, with purity checked by flow cytometry. Regarding this clone: Its antigen is undetermined.

This chain uses TRBV7-6 with TRBJ2-5; no clear D. The J call may not be correct, given that the DNA end is closer to TRBJ2-7. Sequencing was carried out using CD8+ T cells sorted from blood. The TCR comes from an adult with rheumatoid arthritis. The CDR3 protein is CASSPDLSSYEQYF. CDR3 in DNA: TGTGCCAGCAGCCCAGACCTTTCCTCCTACGAGCAGTACTTC.